These T cell receptor beta chains were read from a single sample in a study of OX40 agonist ivuxolimab in advanced cancers. Generated by immunoSEQ multiplex PCR, the TCRdb table keeps only in-frame clones and is missing some. The sample holds about 100,000 clones, around 90% seen once. The sequences come from CD4+ or CD8+ T cells sorted from blood, collected in a trial of the OX40 agonist ivuxolimab. All receptors derive from an adult with an advanced solid tumor such as melanoma, head and neck, liver or kidney cancer. CDR3s include the opening cysteine and the closing phenylalanine or tryptophan. The D gene is left open where the match is weak. Not all rows give a size; the values are once, few, many and, for expanded clones, a class.

d_call j_call clone_size v_call cdr3_nt cdr3_aa
NA TRBJ1-2 NA TRBV19 TGTGCCAGTAGTATAACAGGGCTGACTAACTATGGCTACACCTTC CASSITGLTNYGYTF
NA TRBJ1-4 NA TRBV7-2 TGTGCCAGCAGCTTCCGAGGGCTTAGTAATGAAAAACTGTTTTTT CASSFRGLSNEKLFF
TRBD1 TRBJ2-2 NA TRBV19 TGTGCCAGTAGTATAGATACAGGGGGGAACACCGGGGAGCTGTTTTTT CASSIDTGGNTGELFF
NA TRBJ1-1 NA TRBV7-2 TGTGCCAGCAGCTTAGCGACAGAAGCTTTCTTT CASSLATEAFF
NA TRBJ1-3 NA TRBV5-1 TGCGCCAGCAGCTTGGCAAGGACAACGGGAAACACCATATATTTT CASSLARTTGNTIYF
NA TRBJ2-5 NA TRBV7-2 TGTGCCAGCAGCTCCGGACAGCCCCTGGAGACCCAGTACTTC CASSSGQPLETQYF
NA TRBJ2-3 NA TRBV10-1 TGCGCCAGCAGTGCAGACCCCACAGATACGCAGTATTTT CASSADPTDTQYF
NA TRBJ2-7 NA TRBV29-1 TGCAGCGTTGAAGATTGGCCGGTCAACGAGCAGTACTTC CSVEDWPVNEQYF
TRBD1 TRBJ2-1 NA TRBV9 TGTGCCAGCAGCGTTTCCCCCGGGACAGGCAATGAGCAGTTCTTC CASSVSPGTGNEQFF
TRBD1 TRBJ2-5 NA TRBV6-5 TGTGCCAGCAGTTGGGACAGGGAGACCCAGTACTTC CASSWDRETQYF
NA TRBJ1-2 NA TRBV29-1 TGCAGCGTTGAAGAGGATCAAGGAATCTATGGCTACACCTTC CSVEEDQGIYGYTF
NA TRBJ2-1 NA TRBV4-3 TGCGCCAGCAGCCCCGCGCACCCCTACAATGAGCAGTTCTTC CASSPAHPYNEQFF
NA TRBJ2-7 NA TRBV9 TGTGCCAGCAGCGTAGGTCCGATCAGCTCCTACGAGCAGTACTTC CASSVGPISSYEQYF
NA TRBJ2-1 NA TRBV5-1 TGCGCCAGCAGCTTGGTAGGGGGCAATGAGCAGTTCTTC CASSLVGGNEQFF
NA TRBJ2-7 NA TRBV7-2 TGTGCCAGCAGCAAGGGAGGCAGCCCCTACGAGCAGTACTTC CASSKGGSPYEQYF
TRBD2 TRBJ2-2 NA TRBV11-3 TGTGCCAGCAGCTTAGATGGCCTAGCGGGTCCCGGGGAGCTGTTTTTT CASSLDGLAGPGELFF
TRBD1 TRBJ2-3 NA TRBV7-8 TGTGCCAGCAGCAGGGACAGGGGGCGGTCAGATACGCAGTATTTT CASSRDRGRSDTQYF
TRBD1 TRBJ2-2 NA TRBV7-2 TGTGCCAGCAGCTCGGGACAGGGGGCCGGGGAGCTGTTTTTT CASSSGQGAGELFF
NA TRBJ1-5 NA TRBV5-1 TGCGCCAGCAGCTTGGGCGGGGGAAGGCTAGGGGATCAGCCCCAGCATTTT CASSLGGGRLGDQPQHF
NA TRBJ1-1 once TRBV4-3 TGCGCCAGCAGCCAAGATTGGGCCAGCACTGAAGCTTTCTTT CASSQDWASTEAFF
TRBD2 TRBJ2-5 NA TRBV7-2 TGTGCCAGCAGCTCGACTAGCGGGTACCAAGAGACCCAGTACTTC CASSSTSGYQETQYF
TRBD2 TRBJ2-7 NA TRBV4-2 TGTGCCAGCGGTCTTCGGACTAGCGGGACCCACGAGCAGTACTTC CASGLRTSGTHEQYF
TRBD1 TRBJ1-4 few TRBV5-1 TGCGCCAGCAGGGGGACAGGGGGTGAAAAACTGTTTTTT CASRGTGGEKLFF
NA TRBJ2-3 NA TRBV28 TGTGCCAGCAGTTGGGGGTGGACCGATACGCAGTATTTT CASSWGWTDTQYF
TRBD1 TRBJ2-7 NA TRBV15 TGTGCCACCAGCAGAGGATGGGGGACAGGGAGCACCTACGAGCAGTACTTC CATSRGWGTGSTYEQYF
NA TRBJ2-7 NA TRBV30 TGTGCCTGGATCCGGGGTCTAATACCGTACTTC CAWIRGLIPYF
NA TRBJ2-7 NA TRBV18 TGTGCCAGCTCACCAACGGGGAGGAAGTCCTACGAGCAGTACTTC CASSPTGRKSYEQYF
NA TRBJ2-7 NA TRBV19 TGTGCCAGTAGTATAGTAGTTGGGGAGTTCTACGAGCAGTACTTC CASSIVVGEFYEQYF
NA TRBJ2-3 NA TRBV6-1 TGTGCCAGCAACCTAGCGTCGACTTCATCCGATACGCAGTATTTT CASNLASTSSDTQYF
NA TRBJ2-7 NA TRBV6-5 TGTGCCAGCAAAATGACAGGGACTCACTACGAGCAGTACTTC CASKMTGTHYEQYF
NA TRBJ2-7 NA TRBV6-6 TGTGCCAGCAGCCTGACTGTGGACGAGCAGTACTTC CASSLTVDEQYF
NA TRBJ1-3 NA TRBV19 TGTGCCAGTAGTATCGGGTCCCGGGGTGGAAACACCATATATTTT CASSIGSRGGNTIYF
NA TRBJ2-6 NA TRBV19 TGTGCCAGTAGTATAGGGCAGGACTTCTCCTCTGGGGCCAACGTCCTGACTTTC CASSIGQDFSSGANVLTF
NA TRBJ1-6 NA TRBV4-2 TGTGCCAGCAGCCAAGGACAGGACCATTCACCCCTCCACTTT CASSQGQDHSPLHF
NA TRBJ2-7 NA TRBV9 TGTGCCAGCAGCGTAGGAGGTCTTCAGTCTGCCTACGAGCAGTACTTC CASSVGGLQSAYEQYF
NA TRBJ1-1 few TRBV5-4 TGTGCCAGCAGCCAGGCTAACACTGAAGCTTTCTTT CASSQANTEAFF
TRBD2 TRBJ2-5 NA TRBV7-6 TGTGCCAGCAGCTTAGGGCTAGCGGAAACCGGCCAAGAGACCCAGTACTTC CASSLGLAETGQETQYF
NA TRBJ1-1 NA TRBV9 TGTGCCAGCAGCGTGGTTGCAGACACTGAAGCTTTCTTT CASSVVADTEAFF
NA TRBJ2-1 NA TRBV15 TGTGCCACCAGCCCACGAACCGGGACGCAGTTCTTC CATSPRTGTQFF
NA TRBJ2-1 NA TRBV7-2 TGTGCCAGCAGCTTCAGAGAGGCTTCGGGGAATGAGCAGTTCTTC CASSFREASGNEQFF
NA TRBJ1-2 NA TRBV28 TGTGCCAGCAGTCTAGGAGCTAACTATGGCTACACCTTC CASSLGANYGYTF
NA TRBJ2-5 NA TRBV5-4 TGTGCCAGCAGCCAGGGACTGCGACAAGAGACCCAGTACTTC CASSQGLRQETQYF
NA TRBJ1-1 NA TRBV7-3 TGTGCCAGCAGCTCTTCCGGTGGCGGCACTGAAGCTTTCTTT CASSSSGGGTEAFF
NA TRBJ1-2 NA TRBV2 TGTGCCAGCAGTGAAGAGGGTAACTATGGCTACACCTTC CASSEEGNYGYTF
NA TRBJ1-2 NA TRBV7-9 TGTGCCAGCAGCTTAGGGGAGCAATATGGCTACACCTTC CASSLGEQYGYTF
NA TRBJ2-1 NA TRBV4-3 TGCGCCAGCAGCCAAGATCGGGGATACAATGAGCAGTTCTTC CASSQDRGYNEQFF
NA TRBJ1-3 NA TRBV5-5 TGTGCCAGCAGCCTCGTGGCCAGCTCTGGAAACACCATATATTTT CASSLVASSGNTIYF
TRBD2 TRBJ2-5 NA TRBV7-8 TGTGCCAGCACCCCGGGGGGGACGTGGGAGACCCAGTACTTC CASTPGGTWETQYF
TRBD2 TRBJ2-5 NA TRBV7-6 TGTGCCAGCAGCCGCCGGGGGGAGGGCGGGGAGACCCAGTACTTC CASSRRGEGGETQYF
TRBD1 TRBJ2-5 NA TRBV5-1 TGCGCCAGCAGCAGCCCGGGACAGGGCGAGACCCAGTACTTC CASSSPGQGETQYF
TRBD1 TRBJ1-1 NA TRBV11-2 TGTGCCAGCAGCCGGTTTGACAGGGGGACTGAAGCTTTCTTT CASSRFDRGTEAFF
NA TRBJ1-1 NA TRBV27 TGTGCCAGCAGTTTTGCGGGGGAAACGGCTTTCTTT CASSFAGETAFF